The TCR beta chain described here comes from a study of cytomegalovirus exposure and HLA in healthy donors. Study-wide background: Genetic ancestry analysis placed approximately 80% of the roughly 400 donors that were genotyped in the Caucasian-associated cluster. Notes on the study in general: Later analysis identified about 17,000 TCR beta sequences associated with HLA alleles, using a false discovery rate threshold of 0.05. Presence/absence analyses rested on an assumption that sequencing depth was roughly uniform across donors.

Trimming pared 3 bases from V and 8 bases from J, leaving 13 bases between. The CDR3 is made up of 14 amino acids. The V gene's germline CDR1 is LNHDA and CDR2 SQIVND (reference sequence). This clone was counted only a few times. The antigen is unknown. Healthy bone marrow donors made up the donor group. PCR involved 60 Vbeta and 13 Jbeta primers. Profiled with immunoSEQ multiplex PCR; TCRdb holds only in-frame clones, not every one. The table includes 120,000 or so clones, 70% to 85% detected once. The chain links TRBV19 to TRBJ1-4; tentative D call: TRBD1 (6 bases). The specimen was PBMCs. The clonotype originates from a man aged 18 to 30 in good health and CMV-seronegative. The CDR3 protein is CASSMGAYGEKLFF. DNA for the CDR3: TGTGCCAGTAGTATGGGGGCTTACGGCGAAAAACTGTTTTTT.